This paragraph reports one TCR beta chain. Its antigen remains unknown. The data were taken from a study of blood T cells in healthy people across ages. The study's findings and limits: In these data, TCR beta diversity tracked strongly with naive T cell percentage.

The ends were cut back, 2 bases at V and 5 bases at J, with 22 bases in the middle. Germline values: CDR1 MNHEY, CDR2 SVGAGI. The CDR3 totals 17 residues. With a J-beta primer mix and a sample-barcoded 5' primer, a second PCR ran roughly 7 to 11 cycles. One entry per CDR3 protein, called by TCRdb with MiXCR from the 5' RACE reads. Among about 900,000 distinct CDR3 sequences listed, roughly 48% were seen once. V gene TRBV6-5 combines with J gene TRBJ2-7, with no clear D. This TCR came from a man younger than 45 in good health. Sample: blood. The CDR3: CASSYDKRHGLEDEQYF. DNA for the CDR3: TGTGCCAGCAGTTACGACAAGAGGCACGGTCTTGAAGACGAGCAGTACTTC.